This passage covers 13 T cell receptor beta chains from one sample sequenced in a study of blood T cells in healthy people across ages. Alongside a J-beta primer mix, a sample-barcoded 5' primer served in a second PCR lasting 7 to 11 cycles. Each CDR3 protein is one row after TCRdb ran MiXCR on the 5' RACE reads. The data show around 800,000 distinct CDR3 sequences, with roughly 50% seen just once and approximately 40% held by the top ten. Sample: blood. These receptor sequences come from a man aged 80 or over in good health.

This clonotype was seen more than once but under ten times. This chain links TRBV5-1 with TRBJ2-1; no clear D. The CDR3 has 12 amino acids. V was cut by 2 bases and J by 15 bases, with 15 bases left in between. Germline CDR1 and CDR2: SGHRS and YFSETQ. The CDR3 region is CASSFPGQVLFF. DNA of the CDR3: TGCGCCAGCAGCTTCCCGGGCCAGGTACTGTTCTTC.

This clonotype was counted many times. V is TRBV5-1 and J is TRBJ1-2, with D uncertain. Between the trimmed V and J ends, which lost 5 bases and 6 bases, there was a span of 14 bases. Per the germline V gene, CDR1 is SGHRS and CDR2 is YFSETQ. The CDR3 sequence is 13 residues long. The CDR3: CASSISGSDGYTF. CDR3 in DNA: TGCGCCAGCAGTATTTCAGGATCGGATGGCTACACCTTC.

This clonotype was counted only a few times. As DNA, the CDR3 is TGTGCCAGCAGCTTTCCGCGACAGAATACTAACTATGGCTACACCTTC. It is translated as CASSFPRQNTNYGYTF. V usage is TRBV7-2 and J usage is TRBJ1-2, with D perhaps TRBD1 (5 bases). Trimming took 3 bases from V and 0 from J, leaving 14 bases between them. The CDR3 extends over 16 amino acids. Germline CDR1 reads SGHTA; CDR2 reads FQGNSA. The entire variable domain, with the rest obtained from reference TRBV7-2 and TRBJ1-2, is as follows: GAGVSQSPSNKVTEKGKDVELRCDPISGHTALYWYRQSLGQGLEFLIYFQGNSAPDKSGLPSDRFSAERTGGSVSTLTIQRTQQEDSAVYLCASSFPRQNTNYGYTFGSGTRLTVV.

This chain uses TRBV28 with TRBJ2-5, with D possibly matching TRBD2 (6 bases). The DNA end lines up better with TRBJ2-1; the J call may be wrong. CDR3 size: 14 residues. Germline CDR1 MDHEN, CDR2 SYDVKM. The CDR3 spells CASTPAGLRETQFF. The CDR3 DNA reads as TGTGCCAGCACACCTGCGGGACTGAGGGAGACCCAGTTCTTC.

The CDR3 here is CASSDYRGRSDEQYF. As DNA, the CDR3 is TGTGCCAGCAGCGACTACAGAGGACGTTCAGATGAGCAGTACTTC. J is TRBJ2-5 and V is TRBV7-9; D perhaps matches TRBD2 (5 bases). The germline V gene encodes CDR1 SEHNR and CDR2 FQNEAQ (reference sequence). The CDR3 has 15 amino acids. Trimming removed 5 bases at V and 11 bases at J, with 24 bases between.

This chain joins TRBV20-1 and TRBJ2-7, with D unresolved. The CDR3 is made up of 13 amino acids. The V end lost 5 bases, the J end lost 0 bases, and 11 bases lay between the germline ends. Per the germline V gene, CDR1 is DFQATT and CDR2 is SNEGSKA (reference sequence). CDR3 nucleotides: TGCAGTGCTTGGAGATCCAGCTCCTACGAGCAGTACTTC. It codes for CSAWRSSSYEQYF.

This chain links TRBV3-1 with TRBJ2-4; TRBD1 is a possible D gene (5 bases). Per germline, CDR1 LGHDT and CDR2 YNNKEL (reference sequence). CDR3 length equals 19 residues. V was clipped by 3 bases and J by 1 base, with 22 bases between them. CDR3 sequence reads: CASSHSVLFRVGAKNIQYF. In nucleotides, the CDR3 is TGTGCCAGCAGCCACTCCGTCCTGTTCAGGGTCGGGGCCAAAAACATTCAGTACTTC. The complete variable domain, with remaining parts taken from reference TRBV3-1 and TRBJ2-4, reads DTAVSQTPKYLVTQMGNDKSIKCEQNLGHDTMYWYKQDSKKFLKIMFSYNNKELIINETVPNRFSPKSPDKAHLNLHINSLELGDSAVYFCASSHSVLFRVGAKNIQYFGAGTRLSVL.

The rearrangement links TRBV4-1 to TRBJ2-5; D ambiguous. Germline assignment: CDR1 MGHRA and CDR2 YSYEKL. This CDR3 is 15 amino acids long. V was shortened by 1 base and J by 5 bases, with 14 bases between the two germline ends. CDR3 amino acids: CASSQVGLGMETQYF. The CDR3, as DNA: TGCGCCAGCAGCCAAGTTGGGTTAGGGATGGAGACCCAGTACTTC.

J is TRBJ2-1 and V is TRBV4-1; no firm D call. The CDR3 has 16 residues. The V gene lost 0 bases and the J gene lost 2 bases, with 11 bases spanning the gap. Germline V gene sequence: CDR1 MGHRA, CDR2 YSYEKL. CDR3 loop: CASSQEADGTYNEQFF. Written as DNA, the CDR3 is TGCGCCAGCAGCCAAGAAGCAGATGGTACCTACAATGAGCAGTTCTTC.

The V gene is TRBV27, the J gene TRBJ2-1; the D gene is possibly TRBD1 (6 bases). Between the trimmed V and J ends, which lost 2 bases and 5 bases, there was a span of 25 bases. Germline V lookup: CDR1 MNHEY, CDR2 SMNVEV (reference sequence). This CDR3 has 19 amino acids. Here the CDR3 reads CASSLRRPEDSTGDNEQFF. In DNA form, the CDR3 reads TGTGCCAGCAGTTTAAGAAGACCGGAGGACAGTACGGGTGACAATGAGCAGTTCTTC.

The rearrangement links TRBV4-2 to TRBJ2-1; TRBD2 agrees at 13 bases. The CDR3 has 15 residues. In germline, CDR1 is LGHNA, CDR2 YNFKEQ. The trim removed 1 base at V and 11 bases at J, leaving 5 bases unmatched. The CDR3 reads CASSQGGLAGLQQFF. As DNA, the CDR3 is TGTGCCAGCAGCCAAGGGGGACTAGCGGGACTCCAGCAGTTCTTC.

The V and J genes are TRBV11-2 and TRBJ1-1; a possible D gene is TRBD1 (5 bases). The CDR3 spans 15 residues. The germline V gene has CDR1 SGHAT and CDR2 FQNNGV. The V gene lost 0 bases and the J gene lost 11 bases, with 19 bases spanning the gap. CDR3 in amino acids: CASSLDRGQGRLAFF. CDR3 DNA sequence: TGTGCCAGCAGCTTAGATCGTGGCCAGGGACGTTTGGCTTTCTTT. The entire variable domain, with the rest obtained from reference TRBV11-2 and TRBJ1-1, is as follows: EAGVAQSPRYKIIEKRQSVAFWCNPISGHATLYWYQQILGQGPKLLIQFQNNGVVDDSQLPKDRFSAERLKGVDSTLKIQPAKLEDSAVYLCASSLDRGQGRLAFFGQGTRLTVV.

This clonotype was observed a handful of times. The chain joins TRBV29-1 to TRBJ2-1; perhaps TRBD1 as D (5 bases). With 1 base removed from V and 5 bases from J, the gap between germline ends came to 9 bases. The length of the CDR3 is 13 residues. Germline V CDR1 and CDR2: SQVTM, ANQGSEA. The CDR3 nucleotides read TGCAGCGTTGAAGTGAGCAGGGACAATGAGCAGTTCTTC. It is translated as CSVEVSRDNEQFF.